This T cell receptor (beta chain) originates from a study of blood T cell repertoires in COVID-19. At the level of the study: Some COVID-19 samples were acute and others convalescent; all came from the United States, Italy and Spain. The analysed material was cDNA or gDNA that came from T cells, B-cell-depleted T cells, or PBMCs.

As handled by the study authors: Cell counts per sample came from amplifying reference gene primers. The assay was immunoSEQ multiplex PCR, and TCRdb's table has in-frame clones only and misses some. V and J calls and clone size are copied from that table; D and trimming were computed from the DNA. The sample comprises 140,000 to 150,000 clones, almost 90% of which are singletons, and approximately 2.5% rests with the top ten. Germline values: CDR1 SGHTA, CDR2 FQGTGA. Trimming removed 5 bases at V and 0 bases at J, with 11 bases between. This CDR3 contains 14 residues. Sequenced: peripheral blood. This TCR was recovered from a human donor in a cohort sampled during active COVID-19. The rearrangement uses TRBV7-3 and TRBJ2-7; D is unclear. CDR3 region: CASSEQPSSYEQYF. CDR3 DNA sequence: TGTGCCAGCAGCGAACAGCCGAGCTCCTACGAGCAGTACTTC.